This entry concerns a single TCR beta chain. What this receptor recognizes is not known. Per-base qualities were not stored, and no clone one base away is much larger. One collaborating source in Seattle enrolled patients during active infection and followed them longitudinally through the course of disease. Collaborating institutions collected whole blood in K2EDTA tubes following their own protocols. For TCRbeta analysis, collaborator samples were shipped as frozen whole blood, as isolated PBMCs, or as DNA extracted from either sample type. TCRbeta CDR3 regions were amplified from genomic DNA by means of the immunoSEQ Assay, a bias-controlled multiplex PCR. As for the original processing: The number of nucleated cells in each sample was estimated from the amplification of reference gene primers within the assay. To quantify the absolute abundance of each unique TCRbeta CDR3 rearrangement, sequence reads were collapsed and filtered. For each sample, productive Simpson clonality was calculated as the square root of Simpson's diversity index over productive rearrangements. TCRdb re-hosts the immuneACCESS table, in-frame sequences only. Its copies lack some clones; in the studies checked, an unresolved V gene accounts for under half of them, and the cause for the rest is not known. V and J calls and clone size are those listed in that table; D and trimming were worked out from the DNA. Within this sample are approximately 240,000 clones, with 80% to 95% of them counted one time only. In total, the top ten clones hold around 0.86% of the sample.

The sample originates from a study of blood T cell repertoires in COVID-19 (dated by TCRdb to 2018 to 2020). Looking at the study overall: The collaborator samples originated in the United States, Italy and Spain and spanned the acute and convalescent phases of COVID-19. The repertoires were released in a freely available public database intended as a resource for research on the immune response to SARS-CoV-2. Where HLA class I and class II types were available, the types were taken from metadata supplied by the sample provider, not from assay-based typing. The samples were drawn from the first 160 participants of the ongoing ImmuneRACE study and from roughly 1,300 subjects provided by 6 global collaborators. Deeply sampled blood TCRbeta repertoires from subjects exposed to, actively infected with, or recovered from COVID-19 were included in the dataset. The prospective study material was composed of cDNA or gDNA derived from T cells, B-cell-depleted T cells, or PBMCs. A de-identified subject ID, COVID-19 status, age in years and sex were almost always included in the sample metadata.

The research as a whole found: The quantity of clinical and demographic metadata differed by source and by participant and was supplied without curation.

Sequencing used peripheral blood. This clonotype was obtained from a man aged 25-40 years with COVID-19, enrolled during active disease.

In nucleotide form, the sequence is TGTGCCAGCAGTTACTACCGGGGGGCGAGCGCTGAAGCTTTCTTT. Translated, this gives CASSYYRGASAEAFF. The rearranged segments are TRBV6-5 and TRBJ1-1; a tentative D call is TRBD1 (6 bases match). The CDR3 contains 15 residues, cysteine and phenylalanine counted. Only the CDR3 DNA is retained, 45 bases long and in frame from the first base. Deletion took 1 base off V and 6 bases off J, with a span of 15 bases between the germline ends. Via the germline V gene, CDR1 is MNHEY and CDR2 SVGAGI.